The rows below give T cell receptor beta chains drawn from one sample of a study of T cells expressing NK-cell markers. TCRdb re-analyzed the 5' RACE reads; it lists each CDR3 protein once, without DNA. In total, the table holds about 430,000 distinct CDR3 sequences. Sequenced sample: blood T cells: a sorted CD56 or NKG2C T cell subset, CD4+ or CD8+ T cells, or bulk PBMC T cells (not recorded which). Receptors originate from a woman in her fifties or sixties in good health. The CDR3 runs from the conserved cysteine through the conserved F or W.

>TRBJ2-3|TRBV5-1
CASSLAAASGDTQYF
>TRBJ2-2|TRBV9
CASSVGPSGNGELFF
>TRBJ2-1|TRBV15
CATSRGGLGVDEQFF
>TRBJ1-6|TRBV11-2
CASSPYVDSPLHF
>TRBJ1-1|TRBV12-3/TRBV12-4
CASSLVAGAEAFF
>TRBJ2-2|TRBV3-1
CASSPTLRNTGELFF
>TRBJ2-3|TRBV18
CASSKSQQGATDTQYF
>TRBJ2-4|TRBV5-1
CATSPGDKNIQYF
>TRBJ1-1|TRBV5-1
CASSSLPGNTEAFF
>TRBJ1-2|TRBV24-1
CATSYNQNYGYTF
>TRBJ2-3|TRBV24-1
CATSAPLGMIDTQYF
>TRBJ2-3|TRBV2
CASSRDRVTDTQYF
>TRBJ2-1|TRBV7-9
CASSLVGTYSYNEQFF
>TRBJ2-3|TRBV3-1
CASSQGVRTSLTDTQYF
>TRBJ2-7|TRBV24-1
CATSDSDRGYEQYF
>TRBJ2-1|TRBV29-1
CSEKTGGNEQFF
>TRBJ2-4|TRBV5-5
CASSLGPGQGAFNIQYF
>TRBJ2-6|TRBV3-1
CASSQELGTSQFGANVLTF
>TRBJ2-5|TRBV10-3
CAISGGLAGGRKETQYF
>TRBJ2-7|TRBV11-2
CASSLVADGYEQYF
>TRBJ2-2|TRBV4-1
CASSLLGGGTSNTGELFF
>TRBJ2-1|TRBV5-1
CASTDRDNLFF
>TRBJ1-4|TRBV6-5
CASGPGGALNEKLFF
>TRBJ1-4|TRBV30
CAWGGTDNEKLFF
>TRBJ2-5|TRBV5-1
CASSRWTSGGKETQYF
>TRBJ2-3|TRBV7-3
CASSPTLATDTQYF
>TRBJ2-5|TRBV3-1
CASSQVNRGTQYF
>TRBJ1-2|TRBV10-3
CAIRGGEDYGYTF
>TRBJ2-3|TRBV5-1
CASSSLRQGSSTDTQYF
>TRBJ1-1|TRBV27
CASSLSGQGGSAEAFF
>TRBJ2-1|TRBV12-3/TRBV12-4
CASSFWGTGSLEQFF
>TRBJ2-3|TRBV21-1
CASSPRRRGSLTDTQYF
>TRBJ2-3|TRBV5-8
CASQLEGDTQYF
>TRBJ2-4|TRBV20-1
CSATGGRTSEDIQYF
>TRBJ2-3|TRBV20-1
CSATRGGQDTQYF
>TRBJ2-1|TRBV4-1
CASSQEAPRDEQFF
>TRBJ1-2|TRBV14
CASSQAGFNYGYTF
>TRBJ2-1|TRBV20-1
CSAISLAGVMFF
>TRBJ2-7|TRBV7-2
CASSPPSGVSYEQYF
>TRBJ1-5|TRBV4-1
CASSQGQGMSNQPQHF
>TRBJ2-5|TRBV15
CATSKVPGGEETQYF
>TRBJ1-1|TRBV7-9
CASSWEQGQAFF
>TRBJ2-3|TRBV5-1
CASSLIGTSGRPDTQYF
>TRBJ1-2|TRBV11-2
CASSFADVNYGYTF
>TRBJ2-7|TRBV5-1
CASSSAGTALYEQYF
>TRBJ2-6|TRBV30
CARDQRGANVLTF
>TRBJ2-1|TRBV5-1
CASSRLAGASNEQFF
>TRBJ2-6|TRBV5-1
CASSLLEGGANVLTF
>TRBJ2-1|TRBV20-1
CSAPPRLDYNEQFF
>TRBJ2-3|TRBV6-1
CASSPLTSGTDTQYF